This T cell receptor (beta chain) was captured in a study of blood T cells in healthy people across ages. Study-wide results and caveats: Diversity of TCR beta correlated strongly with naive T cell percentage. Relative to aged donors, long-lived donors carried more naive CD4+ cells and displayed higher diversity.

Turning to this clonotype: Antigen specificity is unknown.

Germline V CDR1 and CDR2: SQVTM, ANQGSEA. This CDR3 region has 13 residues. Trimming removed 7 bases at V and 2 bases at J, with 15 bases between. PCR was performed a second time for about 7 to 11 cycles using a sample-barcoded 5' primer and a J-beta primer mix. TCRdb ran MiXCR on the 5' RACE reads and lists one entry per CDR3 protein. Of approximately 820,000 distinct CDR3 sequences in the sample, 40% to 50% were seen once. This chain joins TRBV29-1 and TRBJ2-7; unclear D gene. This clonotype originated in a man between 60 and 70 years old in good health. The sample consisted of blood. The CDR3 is CSAVTVVTYEQYF. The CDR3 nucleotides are TGCAGCGCAGTTACGGTCGTCACCTACGAGCAGTACTTC.